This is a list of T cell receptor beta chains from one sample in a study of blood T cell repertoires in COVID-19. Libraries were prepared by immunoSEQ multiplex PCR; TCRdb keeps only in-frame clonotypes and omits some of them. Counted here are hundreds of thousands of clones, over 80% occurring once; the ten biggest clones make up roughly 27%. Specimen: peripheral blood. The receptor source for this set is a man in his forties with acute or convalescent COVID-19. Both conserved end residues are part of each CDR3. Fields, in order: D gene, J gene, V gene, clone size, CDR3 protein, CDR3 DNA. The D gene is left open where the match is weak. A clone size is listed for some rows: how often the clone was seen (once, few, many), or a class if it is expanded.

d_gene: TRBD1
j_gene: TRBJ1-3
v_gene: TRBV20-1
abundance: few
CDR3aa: CSASGPGQAFGNTIYF
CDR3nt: TGCAGTGCTAGTGGGCCGGGACAGGCTTTTGGAAACACCATATATTTT

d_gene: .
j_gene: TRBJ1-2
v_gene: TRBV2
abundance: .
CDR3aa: CASSSRDSYGYTF
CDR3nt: TGTGCCAGCAGTTCCCGGGATTCCTATGGCTACACCTTC

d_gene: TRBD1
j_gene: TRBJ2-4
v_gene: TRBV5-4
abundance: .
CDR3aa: CASSPGQGMKNIQYF
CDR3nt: TGTGCCAGCAGCCCGGGACAGGGGATGAAAAACATTCAGTACTTC

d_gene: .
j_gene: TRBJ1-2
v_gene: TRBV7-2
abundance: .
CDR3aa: CASSPTGNYGYTF
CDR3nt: TGTGCCAGCAGCCCTACAGGGAACTATGGCTACACCTTC

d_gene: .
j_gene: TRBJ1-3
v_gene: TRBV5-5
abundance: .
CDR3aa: CASSFQGTGNTIYF
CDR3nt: TGTGCCAGCAGCTTCCAGGGAACTGGAAACACCATATATTTT

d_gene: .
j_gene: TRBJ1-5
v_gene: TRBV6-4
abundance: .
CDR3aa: CASSPVPNQPQHF
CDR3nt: TGTGCCAGCAGCCCCGTCCCCAATCAGCCCCAGCATTTT

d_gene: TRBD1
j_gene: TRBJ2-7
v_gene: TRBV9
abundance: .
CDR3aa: CASSVRGTGAYEQYF
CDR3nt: TGTGCCAGCAGCGTCAGGGGGACAGGGGCCTACGAGCAGTACTTC

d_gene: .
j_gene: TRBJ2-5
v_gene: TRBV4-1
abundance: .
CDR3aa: CASSQYGGRSQETQYF
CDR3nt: TGCGCCAGCAGCCAATACGGGGGGCGGAGCCAAGAGACCCAGTACTTC

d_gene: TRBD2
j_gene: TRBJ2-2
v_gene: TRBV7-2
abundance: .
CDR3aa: CASSLEILAGAAGELFF
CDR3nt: TGTGCCAGCAGCTTAGAGATCCTAGCGGGAGCGGCCGGGGAGCTGTTTTTT

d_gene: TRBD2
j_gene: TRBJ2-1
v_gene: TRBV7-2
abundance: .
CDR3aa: CASSRGLAGRQFF
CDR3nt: TGTGCCAGCAGCCGGGGACTAGCGGGGAGGCAGTTCTTC

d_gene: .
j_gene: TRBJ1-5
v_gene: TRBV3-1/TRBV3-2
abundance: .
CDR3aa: CASSFRGNQPQHF
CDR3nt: TGTGCCAGCAGCTTCCGGGGCAATCAGCCCCAGCATTTT

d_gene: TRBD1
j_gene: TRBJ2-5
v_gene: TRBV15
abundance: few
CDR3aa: CATSRGRTGEETQYF
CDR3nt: TGTGCCACCAGCAGAGGCAGAACAGGGGAAGAGACCCAGTACTTC

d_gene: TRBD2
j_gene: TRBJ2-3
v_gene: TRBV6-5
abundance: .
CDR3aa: CASTLTSGGPDTQYF
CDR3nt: TGTGCCAGCACCTTGACTAGCGGGGGACCAGATACGCAGTATTTT

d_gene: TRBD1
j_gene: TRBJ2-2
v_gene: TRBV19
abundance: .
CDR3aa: CASSPGQGNTGELFF
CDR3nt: TGTGCCAGTAGTCCGGGACAGGGGAACACCGGGGAGCTGTTTTTT

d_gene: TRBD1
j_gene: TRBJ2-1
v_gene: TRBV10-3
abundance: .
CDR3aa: CAISVGTGTNPKHNEQFF
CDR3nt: TGTGCCATCAGTGTGGGGACAGGAACGAACCCAAAACACAATGAGCAGTTCTTC

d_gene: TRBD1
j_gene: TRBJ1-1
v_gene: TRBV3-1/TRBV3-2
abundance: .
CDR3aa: CASSMGQGYTEAFF
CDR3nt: TGTGCCAGCTCGATGGGACAGGGGTATACTGAAGCTTTCTTT

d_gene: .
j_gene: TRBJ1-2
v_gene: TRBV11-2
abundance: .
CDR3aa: CASSFGREGYTF
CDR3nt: TGTGCCAGCAGCTTCGGGAGGGAGGGCTACACCTTC

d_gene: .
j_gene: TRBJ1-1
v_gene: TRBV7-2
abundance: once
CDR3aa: CASSLTGTRDTEAFF
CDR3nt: TGTGCCAGCAGCTTAACCGGGACACGAGACACTGAAGCTTTCTTT